Following are 9 T cell receptor beta chains from one sample sequenced in a study of blood T cell repertoires in COVID-19. Here immunoSEQ multiplex PCR was the method, and the copy in TCRdb shows in-frame clones only, minus some. The sample has around 170,000 clones; about four fifths are singletons. Sequenced input: PBMCs or T cells enriched from blood (not recorded which). The receptors were sampled from a man in his forties or fifties who had recovered from COVID-19.

The genes are TRBV5-1 and TRBJ2-5; TRBD2 agrees at 7 bases. Germline values: CDR1 SGHRS, CDR2 YFSETQ. J was trimmed by 1 base and V by 6 bases; bases with no gene match: 6. The CDR3 loop spans 14 amino acids. CDR3 protein: CASNRASGQETQYF. The CDR3, as DNA: TGCGCCAGCAACAGAGCTAGCGGCCAAGAGACCCAGTACTTC.

This clone was detected only once. This chain connects TRBV30 to TRBJ1-2; 8 nucleotides match TRBD1. The V gene end was trimmed by 1 base and the J gene end by 3 bases; junction bases not matched to a gene: 4. The germline CDR1 and CDR2 sequences are GTSNPN and SVGIG (reference sequence). The CDR3 runs to 14 residues. The CDR3 sequence: CAWSDGQGDYGYTF. The DNA of the CDR3 is TGTGCCTGGAGTGATGGACAGGGTGACTATGGCTACACCTTC.

This clone was seen a handful of times. The V gene is TRBV24-1, the J gene TRBJ1-6; D unclear. The CDR3 has 13 amino acids. Germline CDR1 is KGHDR and CDR2 is SFDVKD. The V end lost 6 bases, the J end lost 10 bases, and 12 bases lay between the germline ends. The DNA of the CDR3 is TGTGCCACCAGTCGCCAGATCCTGTCACCCCTCCACTTT. It translates to CATSRQILSPLHF.

This clone is deemed medium-sized. J is TRBJ2-1 and V is TRBV7-9, with 7 bases fitting TRBD2. This CDR3 is built from 15 residues. The V and J ends lost 4 bases and 7 bases, in that order; junction bases with no gene match: 10. Germline assignment: CDR1 SEHNR and CDR2 FQNEAQ (reference sequence). This CDR3 reads CASSSRLALGNEQFF. DNA for the CDR3: TGTGCCAGCAGCTCCAGACTAGCTCTCGGGAATGAGCAGTTCTTC. Filled out from reference TRBV7-9 and TRBJ2-1, the complete variable domain reads DTGVSQNPRHKITKRGQNVTFRCDPISEHNRLYWYRQTLGQGPEFLTYFQNEAQLEKSRLLSDRFSAERPKGSFSTLEIQRTEQGDSAMYLCASSSRLALGNEQFFGPGTRLTVL.

The chain carries TRBV5-4 and TRBJ2-3, with 12 nucleotides matching TRBD2. Germline values: CDR1 SGHNT, CDR2 YYREEE (reference sequence). V lost 4 bases and J lost 7; bases outside the gene matches: 10. The CDR3 consists of 16 residues. Here the CDR3 reads CASSPSWLAGGHTQYF. The CDR3 region has the DNA TGTGCCAGCAGCCCGTCATGGCTAGCGGGGGGGCATACGCAGTATTTT.

Only a few counts were recorded for this clone. The V gene is TRBV7-3, the J gene TRBJ1-1; D not certain. The ends were cut back, 6 bases at V and 4 bases at J, with 9 bases in the middle. The CDR3 extends over 12 amino acids. Germline assignment: CDR1 SGHTA and CDR2 FQGTGA. As DNA, the CDR3 is TGTGCCAGCAGTACCGGGAGCACTGAAGCTTTCTTT. It translates to CASSTGSTEAFF.

The rearrangement joins TRBV9 to TRBJ1-1; D is unclear. The CDR3 consists of 14 residues. Trimming removed 0 bases at V and 5 bases at J, with 11 bases between. The germline CDR1 and CDR2 sequences are SGDLS and YYNGEE. CDR3 in amino acids: CASSVDGMGTEAFF. In DNA form, the CDR3 reads TGTGCCAGCAGCGTAGACGGGATGGGGACTGAAGCTTTCTTT. Together with reference TRBV9 and TRBJ1-1, the CDR3 gives the full variable domain: DSGVTQTPKHLITATGQRVTLRCSPRSGDLSVYWYQQSLDQGLQFLIQYYNGEERAKGNILERFSAQQFPDLHSELNLSSLELGDSALYFCASSVDGMGTEAFFGQGTRLTVV.

This chain connects TRBV6-5 to TRBJ2-5, with TRBD2 matching over 8 bases. This CDR3 comprises 15 residues. Germline CDR1 reads MNHEY; CDR2 reads SVGAGI. J was trimmed by 0 bases and V by 6 bases; bases with no gene match: 6. The CDR3 DNA follows: TGTGCCAGCAGGCGGGGGGCCATGTACCAAGAGACCCAGTACTTC. It specifies CASRRGAMYQETQYF.

V is TRBV7-9 and J is TRBJ2-1; TRBD2 agrees at 8 bases. V gave up 3 bases and J gave up 14 bases; unmatched junction bases: 6. The CDR3 extends over 12 amino acids. CDR1 and CDR2 from the germline V gene are SEHNR and FQNEAQ (reference sequence). CDR3 nucleotides: TGTGCCAGCAGCTTCCGGCGGGGGGAGGAGTTCTTC. Translation gives CASSFRRGEEFF.